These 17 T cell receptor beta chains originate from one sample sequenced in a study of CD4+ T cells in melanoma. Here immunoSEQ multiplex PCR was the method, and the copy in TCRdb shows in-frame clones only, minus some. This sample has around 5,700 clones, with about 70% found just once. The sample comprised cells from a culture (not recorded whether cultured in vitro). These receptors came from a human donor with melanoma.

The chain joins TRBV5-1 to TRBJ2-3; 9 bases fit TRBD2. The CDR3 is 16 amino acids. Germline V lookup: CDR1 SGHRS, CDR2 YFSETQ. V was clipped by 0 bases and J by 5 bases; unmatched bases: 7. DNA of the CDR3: TGCGCCAGCAGCTTGGTTGCCAGCGGGGGGTTAGATACGCAGTATTTT. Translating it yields CASSLVASGGLDTQYF.

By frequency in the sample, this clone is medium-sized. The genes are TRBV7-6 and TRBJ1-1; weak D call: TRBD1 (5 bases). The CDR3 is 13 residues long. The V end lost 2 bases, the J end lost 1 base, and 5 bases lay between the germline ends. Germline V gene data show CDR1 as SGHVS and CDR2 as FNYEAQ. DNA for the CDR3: TGTGCCAGCAGCTTAAGGGGGAACACTGAAGCTTTCTTT. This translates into CASSLRGNTEAFF.

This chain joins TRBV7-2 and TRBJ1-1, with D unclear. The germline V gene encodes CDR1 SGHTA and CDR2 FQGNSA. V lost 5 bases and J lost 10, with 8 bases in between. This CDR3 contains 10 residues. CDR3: CASSPPGAFF. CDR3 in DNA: TGTGCCAGCAGCCCTCCCGGAGCTTTCTTT.

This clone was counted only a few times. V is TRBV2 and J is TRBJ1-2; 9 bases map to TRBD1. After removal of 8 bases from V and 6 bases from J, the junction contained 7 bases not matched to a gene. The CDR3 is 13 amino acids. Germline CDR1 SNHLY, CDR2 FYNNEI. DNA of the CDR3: TGTGCCAGCTGGGGGGACAGGGTAGATGGCTACACCTTC. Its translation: CASWGDRVDGYTF. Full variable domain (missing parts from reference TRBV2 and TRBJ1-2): EPEVTQTPSHQVTQMGQEVILRCVPISNHLYFYWYRQILGQKVEFLVSFYNNEISEKSEIFDDQFSVERPDGSNFTLKIRSTKLEDSAMYFCASWGDRVDGYTFGSGTRLTVV.

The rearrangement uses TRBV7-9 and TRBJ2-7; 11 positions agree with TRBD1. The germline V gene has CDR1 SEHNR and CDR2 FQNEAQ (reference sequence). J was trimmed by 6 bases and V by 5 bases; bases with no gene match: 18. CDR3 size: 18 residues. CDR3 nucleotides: TGTGCCAGCAGCACCCTATGGGGACAGGGGGTGGTTGAGAGCGAGCAGTACTTC. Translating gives CASSTLWGQGVVESEQYF.

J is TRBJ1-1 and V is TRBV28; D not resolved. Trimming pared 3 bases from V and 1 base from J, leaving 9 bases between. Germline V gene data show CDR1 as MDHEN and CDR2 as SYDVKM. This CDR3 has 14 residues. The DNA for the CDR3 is TGTGCCAGCAGTTTTCTCGCGTCGAACACTGAAGCTTTCTTT. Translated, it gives CASSFLASNTEAFF.

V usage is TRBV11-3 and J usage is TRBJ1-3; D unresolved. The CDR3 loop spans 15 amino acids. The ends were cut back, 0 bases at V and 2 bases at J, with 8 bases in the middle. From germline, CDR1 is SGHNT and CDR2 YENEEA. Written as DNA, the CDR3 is TGTGCCAGCAGCTTAGATGCAGGCCCTGGAAACACCATATATTTT. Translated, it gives CASSLDAGPGNTIYF.

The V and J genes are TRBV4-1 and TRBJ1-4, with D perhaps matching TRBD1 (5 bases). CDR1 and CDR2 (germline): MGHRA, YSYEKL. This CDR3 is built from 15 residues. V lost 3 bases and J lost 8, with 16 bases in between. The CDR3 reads CASSQPGGGEEKLFF. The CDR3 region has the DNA TGCGCCAGCAGCCAGCCGGGCGGGGGGGAAGAAAAACTGTTTTTT.

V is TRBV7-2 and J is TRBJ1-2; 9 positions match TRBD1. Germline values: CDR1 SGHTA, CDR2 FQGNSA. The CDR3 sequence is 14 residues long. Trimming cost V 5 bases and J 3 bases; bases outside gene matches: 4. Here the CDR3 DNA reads TGTGCCAGCAGCAGGCGACAGGGGGACTATGGCTACACCTTC. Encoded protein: CASSRRQGDYGYTF. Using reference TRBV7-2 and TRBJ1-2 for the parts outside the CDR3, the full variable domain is GAGVSQSPSNKVTEKGKDVELRCDPISGHTALYWYRQSLGQGLEFLIYFQGNSAPDKSGLPSDRFSAERTGGSVSTLTIQRTQQEDSAVYLCASSRRQGDYGYTFGSGTRLTVV.

CDR3 amino acids: CASSVTDYEQYF. The CDR3 DNA sequence: TGTGCCAGCAGTGTGACGGACTACGAGCAGTACTTC. The V and J genes are TRBV2 and TRBJ2-7; no clear D gene. Germline loops: CDR1 SNHLY, CDR2 FYNNEI. This CDR3 spans 12 amino acids. The V gene lost 4 bases and the J gene lost 3 bases, with 7 bases spanning the gap.

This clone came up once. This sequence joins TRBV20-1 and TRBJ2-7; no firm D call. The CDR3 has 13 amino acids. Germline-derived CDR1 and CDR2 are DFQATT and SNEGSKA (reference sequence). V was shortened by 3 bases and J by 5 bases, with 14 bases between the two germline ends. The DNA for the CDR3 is TGCAGTGCTAGTCGAGAAGGGAACAACGAGCAGTACTTC. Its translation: CSASREGNNEQYF.

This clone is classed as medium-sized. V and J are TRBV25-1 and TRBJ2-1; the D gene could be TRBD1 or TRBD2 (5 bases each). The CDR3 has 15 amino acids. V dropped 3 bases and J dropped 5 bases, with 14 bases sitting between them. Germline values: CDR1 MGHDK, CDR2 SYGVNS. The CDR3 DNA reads TGTGCCAGCAGTGACTCGGGGCTGGGGGACAATGAGCAGTTCTTC. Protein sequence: CASSDSGLGDNEQFF.

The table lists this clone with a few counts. The CDR3 DNA reads as TGTGCCAGCGCCACCGGGACTGCCTATGGCTACACCTTC. It is translated as CASATGTAYGYTF. This chain joins TRBV27 and TRBJ1-2; possibly TRBD1 for D (5 bases). Trimming shortened V by 8 bases and J by 4 bases, and 14 bases separated the two germline ends. CDR3 length equals 13 residues. Germline CDR1 is MNHEY and CDR2 is SMNVEV (reference sequence).

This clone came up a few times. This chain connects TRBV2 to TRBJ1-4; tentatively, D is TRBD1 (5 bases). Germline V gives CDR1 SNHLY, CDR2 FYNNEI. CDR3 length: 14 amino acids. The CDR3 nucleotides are TGTGCGAGCGGGGTGGGGGCAACTAATGAAAAACTGTTTTTT. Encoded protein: CASGVGATNEKLFF.

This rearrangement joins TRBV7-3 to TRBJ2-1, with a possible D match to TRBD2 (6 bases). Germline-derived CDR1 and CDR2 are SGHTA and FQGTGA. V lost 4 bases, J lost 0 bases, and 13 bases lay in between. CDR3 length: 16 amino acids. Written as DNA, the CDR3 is TGTGCCAGCAGCTCTCCTAGCGCCAGCTCCTACAATGAGCAGTTCTTC. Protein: CASSSPSASSYNEQFF.

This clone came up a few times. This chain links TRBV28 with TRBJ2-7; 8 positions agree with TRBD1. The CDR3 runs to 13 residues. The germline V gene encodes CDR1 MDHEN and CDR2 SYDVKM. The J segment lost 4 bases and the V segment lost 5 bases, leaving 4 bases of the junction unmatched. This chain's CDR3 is CASSSGQGYEQYF. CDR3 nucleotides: TGTGCCAGCAGTAGCGGACAGGGATACGAGCAGTACTTC.

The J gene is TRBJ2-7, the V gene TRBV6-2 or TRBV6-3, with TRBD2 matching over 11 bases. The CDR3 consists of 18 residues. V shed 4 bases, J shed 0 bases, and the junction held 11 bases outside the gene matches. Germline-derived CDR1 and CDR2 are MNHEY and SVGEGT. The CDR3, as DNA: TGTGCCAGCAGTTCGGCCCTGGGACTAGCGGAGTCCTCCTACGAGCAGTACTTC. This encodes CASSSALGLAESSYEQYF.